Listed here are 20 T cell receptor beta chains from one sample, sequenced in a study of cytotoxic CD8 clonotypes in ibrutinib-treated CLL. Clones were sequenced by immunoSEQ multiplex PCR, and TCRdb holds only the in-frame ones, with some missing. The data contain approximately 320,000 clones, approximately 67% of them singletons. The sample in question was PBMCs, obtained after 36 months of ibrutinib treatment. The receptors were sampled from a human donor with chronic lymphocytic leukemia.

The genes are TRBV19 and TRBJ2-2; D might be TRBD1 (5 bases). Germline CDR1 LNHDA, CDR2 SQIVND (reference sequence). Deletions cut 9 bases from V and 8 bases from J, with 19 bases between. The CDR3 consists of 14 residues. CDR3 nucleotides: TGTGCCAGCGGACACCTAACGTATGCGGGGGAGCTGTTTTTT. Amino acid sequence: CASGHLTYAGELFF.

CDR3 sequence (DNA): TGTGCCAGCAGAGGGGTCCCTCCCACAGATACGCAGTATTTT. It translates to CASRGVPPTDTQYF. The chain has TRBV28 and TRBJ2-3; perhaps TRBD1 as D (5 bases). This CDR3 contains 14 residues. V was clipped by 6 bases and J by 2 bases, with 12 bases between them. Looked up from germline, CDR1 is MDHEN and CDR2 is SYDVKM.

This clone was recorded only once. CDR3 region: CASNPRTPFNTGELFF. The CDR3 DNA reads as TGTGCCAGTAACCCCCGGACACCCTTTAACACCGGGGAGCTGTTTTTT. The chain employs TRBV19 and TRBJ2-2, with D tentatively TRBD1 (5 bases). V was trimmed by 7 bases and J by 2 bases, leaving 17 bases between them. This CDR3 region has 16 residues. Germline V gives CDR1 LNHDA, CDR2 SQIVND (reference sequence). The full variable domain, rest sourced from reference TRBV19 and TRBJ2-2, is DGGITQSPKYLFRKEGQNVTLSCEQNLNHDAMYWYRQDPGQGLRLIYYSQIVNDFQKGDIAEGYSVSREKKESFPLTVTSAQKNPTAFYLCASNPRTPFNTGELFFGEGSRLTVL.

The chain carries TRBV7-9 and TRBJ2-7, with TRBD1 identical over 10 bases. CDR1 is SEHNR and CDR2 is FQNEAQ in the germline V gene (reference sequence). This CDR3 comprises 14 residues. V gave up 4 bases and J gave up 4 bases; unmatched junction bases: 4. The CDR3 coding sequence is TGTGCCAGCAGCTCGGACAGGGGGAATTACGAGCAGTACTTC. Translated: CASSSDRGNYEQYF.

The genes are TRBV27 and TRBJ2-7, with D perhaps TRBD2 (7 bases). The ends were cut back, 5 bases at V and 0 bases at J, with 14 bases in the middle. This CDR3 is 15 amino acids long. Germline assignment: CDR1 MNHEY and CDR2 SMNVEV (reference sequence). The CDR3 loop reads CASSRLGGPSYEQYF. The CDR3 bases are TGTGCCAGCAGTCGCCTGGGGGGGCCCTCCTACGAGCAGTACTTC.

The chain carries TRBV10-3 and TRBJ1-2; the D gene is possibly TRBD1 (5 bases). The length of the CDR3 is 14 residues. The V end lost 4 bases, the J end lost 7 bases, and 16 bases lay between the germline ends. Germline CDR1 reads ENHRY; CDR2 reads SYGVKD. The CDR3 protein is CAISAEGIYSGYTF. The DNA of the CDR3 is TGTGCCATCAGTGCTGAGGGGATTTACTCTGGCTACACCTTC.

The CDR3 protein is CASSFLAGASYEQYF. The CDR3 DNA is TGTGCCAGCAGCTTTCTAGCGGGGGCCTCCTACGAGCAGTACTTC. V is TRBV11-2 and J is TRBJ2-7, with 10 bases identical to TRBD2. The CDR3 length is 15 residues. Per germline, CDR1 SGHAT and CDR2 FQNNGV. The junction had 2 bases not matched to a gene; V was cut back by 3 bases and J by 0 bases.

The V call is TRBV5-1, the J call TRBJ2-7; 12 bases map to TRBD1. Germline trimming cut 4 bases from V and 2 bases from J; bases unmatched to any gene: 1. There are 14 residues in the CDR3. Germline V gene lookup returns CDR1 SGHRS and CDR2 YFSETQ. The CDR3 here is CASSRDRGPYEQYF. The CDR3 DNA reads TGCGCCAGCAGCAGGGACAGGGGGCCCTACGAGCAGTACTTC.

The J gene is TRBJ2-1, the V gene TRBV5-1; tentatively, D is TRBD2 (7 bases). The CDR3 has 14 amino acids. Per the germline V gene, CDR1 is SGHRS and CDR2 is YFSETQ. The V end was cut by 7 bases, the J end by 4 bases, with 15 bases between. This CDR3 reads CASSGGPTYNEQFF. CDR3 coding DNA: TGCGCCAGCTCGGGGGGCCCGACTTACAATGAGCAGTTCTTC.

The genes are TRBV25-1 and TRBJ2-1; 8 nucleotides align to TRBD2. In germline, CDR1 is MGHDK, CDR2 SYGVNS. The ends lost 6 bases at V and 8 bases at J; junction bases unmatched: 6. CDR3 length: 13 residues. The CDR3, as DNA: TGTGCCAGCAGCGTCGGGGGGGCACATGAGCAGTTCTTC. It codes for CASSVGGAHEQFF. The full variable domain, in which reference TRBV25-1 and TRBJ2-1 provide the parts outside the CDR3, is EADIYQTPRYLVIGTGKKITLECSQTMGHDKMYWYQQDPGMELHLIHYSYGVNSTEKGDLSSESTVSRIRTEHFPLTLESARPSHTSQYLCASSVGGAHEQFFGPGTRLTVL.

This clone was seen more than once but under ten times. The V and J genes are TRBV19 and TRBJ2-3, with TRBD2 as a possible D gene (6 bases). Trimming pared 5 bases from V and 4 bases from J, leaving 16 bases between. Germline V lookup: CDR1 LNHDA, CDR2 SQIVND (reference sequence). The CDR3 length is 15 residues. CDR3 sequence reads: CASSSLRGFADTQYF. CDR3 DNA sequence: TGTGCCAGTAGTTCTTTGCGGGGCTTTGCAGATACGCAGTATTTT.

This chain links TRBV7-2 with TRBJ1-5; D perhaps matches TRBD1 (5 bases). V was pared by 5 bases and J by 5 bases, with 10 bases between. The germline V gene encodes CDR1 SGHTA and CDR2 FQGNSA. The length of the CDR3 is 13 residues. The chain's CDR3 is CASSASRDQPQHF. The CDR3 nucleotides are TGTGCCAGCAGCGCCAGCAGGGATCAGCCCCAGCATTTT.

The J gene is TRBJ2-1, the V gene TRBV7-9; 8 positions agree with TRBD2. V was pared by 5 bases and J by 10 bases, with 13 bases of the junction left unmatched. Germline CDR1 is SEHNR and CDR2 is FQNEAQ (reference sequence). This CDR3 spans 15 amino acids. The CDR3 nucleotides read TGTGCCAGCAGCAAACTAGCGGCCCCCTTATTGGAGCAGTTCTTC. Translated, it gives CASSKLAAPLLEQFF.

This clone was counted between two and nine times. This chain uses TRBV2 with TRBJ1-2; the D is unclear. Trimming took off 1 base at V and 4 bases at J, with 10 bases between the two ends. The CDR3 has 14 residues. CDR1 is SNHLY and CDR2 is FYNNEI in the germline V gene. The CDR3 nucleotides are TGTGCCAGCAGTGAAGAACCATCCATCTATGGCTACACCTTC. As protein: CASSEEPSIYGYTF.

The chain uses TRBV7-8 and TRBJ2-3; D perhaps matches TRBD2 (7 bases). The V end was cut by 5 bases, the J end by 8 bases, with 20 bases between. Germline CDR1 reads SGHVS; CDR2 reads FQNEAQ. CDR3 size: 15 residues. The CDR3 DNA follows: TGTGCCAGCAGCGGCGGGGGCCTATCGGTTCCTACGCAGTATTTT. Translated: CASSGGGLSVPTQYF.

The chain links TRBV28 to TRBJ2-1, with D perhaps matching TRBD2 (6 bases). The CDR3 has 15 amino acids. Trimming cost V 5 bases and J 7 bases, with 18 bases left between them. Germline CDR1 and CDR2: MDHEN and SYDVKM. CDR3: CASSPPKGGGNEQFF. The CDR3 region has the DNA TGTGCCAGCAGTCCCCCTAAGGGAGGAGGGAATGAGCAGTTCTTC.

V gene TRBV5-1 combines with J gene TRBJ2-5; the D is unclear. The germline V and J ends were trimmed by 3 bases and 2 bases, with 17 bases remaining between them. The CDR3 sequence is 16 residues long. Germline V CDR1 and CDR2: SGHRS, YFSETQ. The CDR3 bases are TGCGCCAGCAGCTCAACCCCTCAAACCATACAAGAGACCCAGTACTTC. Translated: CASSSTPQTIQETQYF.

V usage is TRBV19 and J usage is TRBJ1-4; possible D gene TRBD1, 5 bases. V was trimmed by 9 bases and J by 5 bases, leaving 10 bases between them. This CDR3 contains 12 residues. Germline CDR1 LNHDA, CDR2 SQIVND (reference sequence). CDR3 sequence: CASRDLNEKLFF. CDR3 sequence (DNA): TGTGCCAGCAGGGACCTAAATGAAAAACTGTTTTTT.

This chain uses TRBV19 with TRBJ2-3, with 9 bases lining up with TRBD2. With V trimmed by 3 bases and J by 2 bases, 9 bases remained unmatched. CDR3 length: 17 residues. Germline V gene data show CDR1 as LNHDA and CDR2 as SQIVND (reference sequence). DNA of the CDR3: TGTGCCAGTAGTATTTTGGCTAGCGGGGATTACACAGATACGCAGTATTTT. Translated, it gives CASSILASGDYTDTQYF.

The chain has TRBV27 and TRBJ2-7, with D perhaps TRBD1 (6 bases). The CDR3 extends over 13 amino acids. CDR1 and CDR2 from the germline V gene are MNHEY and SMNVEV (reference sequence). Trimming left V 6 bases short and J 3 bases short, with 12 bases between. Written as DNA, the CDR3 is TGTGCCAGCAGCACAGGGTTGGGCTACGAGCAGTACTTC. Translation: CASSTGLGYEQYF.